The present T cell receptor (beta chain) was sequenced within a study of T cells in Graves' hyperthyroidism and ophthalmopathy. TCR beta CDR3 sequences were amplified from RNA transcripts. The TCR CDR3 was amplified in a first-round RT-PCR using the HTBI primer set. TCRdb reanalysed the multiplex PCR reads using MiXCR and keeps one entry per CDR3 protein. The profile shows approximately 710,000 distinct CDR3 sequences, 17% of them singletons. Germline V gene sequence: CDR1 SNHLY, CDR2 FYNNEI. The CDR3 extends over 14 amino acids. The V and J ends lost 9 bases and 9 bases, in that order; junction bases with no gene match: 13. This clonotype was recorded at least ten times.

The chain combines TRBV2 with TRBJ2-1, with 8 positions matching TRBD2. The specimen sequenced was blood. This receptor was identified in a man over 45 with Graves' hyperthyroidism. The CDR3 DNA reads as TGTGCCAGGGGGTCTCTGAGCGGGAGTGCTGAGCAGTTCTTC. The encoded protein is CARGSLSGSAEQFF.